What follows are 19 T cell receptor beta chains derived from one specimen sequenced in a study of T-cell reconstitution after alpha-beta-depleted transplantation in children. Unique molecular identifiers were used to barcode this TCRbeta library. TCRdb re-called the PCR reads with MiXCR, one entry per CDR3 protein. The profile shows 440,000 or so distinct CDR3 sequences, roughly 10% of them singletons. The material sequenced was PBMCs from the stem cell graft donor, taken from the stem cell graft. Source of these receptors: a human donor who donated a stem cell graft to a child with acute myeloid leukemia.

The table lists this clonotype with a few counts. This rearrangement joins TRBV5-1 to TRBJ2-5, with a tentative D call TRBD1 (7 bases). Germline CDR1 reads SGHRS; CDR2 reads YFSETQ. The CDR3 length is 14 residues. Trimming took off 6 bases at V and 5 bases at J, with 17 bases between the two ends. The CDR3 DNA reads TGCGCCAGCAATTCCGCAGGGGGGTTTGAGACCCAGTACTTC. Its protein product is CASNSAGGFETQYF.

The chain recombines TRBV6-5 with TRBJ2-5, with D perhaps TRBD2 (6 bases). Germline V gives CDR1 MNHEY, CDR2 SVGAGI. CDR3 length equals 16 residues. Trimming took 2 bases from V and 4 from J, leaving 17 bases between them. The CDR3 DNA sequence: TGTGCCAGCAGTTACGGATTTACGGGGGTACCAGAGACCCAGTACTTC. This encodes CASSYGFTGVPETQYF.

This clonotype has a handful of counts. The rearrangement uses TRBV7-2 and TRBJ2-2; D unclear. The CDR3 loop spans 15 amino acids. Germline CDR1 SGHTA, CDR2 FQGNSA. Trimming took off 0 bases at V and 0 bases at J, with 5 bases between the two ends. CDR3: CASSLADANTGELFF. In DNA form, the CDR3 reads TGTGCCAGCAGCTTAGCGGACGCGAACACCGGGGAGCTGTTTTTT.

The chain couples TRBV13 to TRBJ2-1, with 8 positions matching TRBD2. The CDR3 has 14 residues. Germline assignment: CDR1 PRHDT and CDR2 FYEKMQ (reference sequence). Trimming at V came to 10 bases and at J to 4 bases, leaving 9 bases not matched to a gene. This CDR3 reads CATYNSGTYNEQFF. For the CDR3, the DNA is TGTGCCACCTATAATAGCGGGACTTACAATGAGCAGTTCTTC.

The rearrangement links TRBV5-1 to TRBJ2-3, with D possibly matching TRBD2 (6 bases). Trimming cost V 5 bases and J 2 bases, with 12 bases left between them. The CDR3 totals 14 residues. Germline V gives CDR1 SGHRS, CDR2 YFSETQ. The CDR3 protein is CASRPGEPTDTQYF. In nucleotides, the CDR3 is TGCGCCAGCAGACCGGGGGAACCCACAGATACGCAGTATTTT.

A note on this clonotype: This may be a read error, as it is one base from a much larger clone. No conserved phenylalanine or tryptophan is present at the end of the CDR3, so a read error is the likely explanation. The DNA is left out, because the CDR3 cannot be placed on it with certainty; the CDR3 is given as TCRdb lists it. The J gene is TRBJ2-1, the V gene TRBV12-3 or TRBV12-4; the table's D call, TRBD1, was not checked against the DNA. Inclusive of both ends, the CDR3 amounts to 12 amino acids. CDR3 residues: CASSLAGGGTFL.

V usage is TRBV29-1 and J usage is TRBJ2-7; 7 positions agree with TRBD1. The CDR3 is made up of 12 amino acids. Germline V gene data show CDR1 as SQVTM and CDR2 as ANQGSEA. V lost 7 bases and J lost 6; bases outside the gene matches: 9. CDR3 in amino acids: CSARQGSGEQYF. The CDR3 region has the DNA TGCAGCGCCCGACAGGGTTCGGGCGAGCAGTACTTC.

V and J are TRBV2 and TRBJ2-5; a weak D match, TRBD1 (6 bases). The V end was cut by 4 bases, the J end by 4 bases, with 10 bases between. CDR1 is SNHLY, CDR2 FYNNEI, per germline. CDR3 length equals 13 residues. The CDR3 DNA sequence: TGTGCCAGCAGTGTGGCCAGGGGAGAGACCCAGTACTTC. Translated, it gives CASSVARGETQYF.

There are a few counts of this clonotype. This chain connects TRBV7-9 to TRBJ2-5; possibly TRBD1 or TRBD2 for D (5 bases each). Germline values: CDR1 SEHNR, CDR2 FQNEAQ (reference sequence). V was pared by 6 bases and J by 5 bases, with 10 bases between. CDR3 length: 12 amino acids. The CDR3 DNA reads TGTGCCAGCAGAAGGGACGGGGAGACCCAGTACTTC. Translating gives CASRRDGETQYF.

V and J are TRBV6-5 and TRBJ1-5; weak D call: TRBD1 (5 bases). CDR1 and CDR2 (germline): MNHEY, SVGAGI. Deletions cut 5 bases from V and 4 bases from J, with 12 bases between. This CDR3 contains 14 residues. CDR3 sequence reads: CASSTRQRNQPQHF. The CDR3 DNA reads TGTGCCAGCAGTACTCGACAGAGAAATCAGCCCCAGCATTTT.

This clonotype was seen repeatedly, ten times or more. V is TRBV20-1 and J is TRBJ2-5, with D uncertain. Trimming shortened V by 3 bases and J by 4 bases, and 3 bases separated the two germline ends. Germline values: CDR1 DFQATT, CDR2 SNEGSKA (reference sequence). The CDR3 loop spans 10 amino acids. CDR3 in amino acids: CSASTETQYF. In nucleotides, the CDR3 is TGCAGTGCTAGCACAGAGACCCAGTACTTC.

The J gene is TRBJ2-7, the V gene TRBV5-5; D call uncertain. V lost 3 bases and J lost 3, with 13 bases in between. Per germline, CDR1 SGHKS and CDR2 YYEKEE (reference sequence). The CDR3 has 14 amino acids. The CDR3 reads CASSSSDRGYEQYV. CDR3 coding DNA: TGTGCCAGCAGCTCCTCGGACCGCGGCTACGAGCAGTACGTC.

The chain couples TRBV12-3 or TRBV12-4 to TRBJ2-7; the match to TRBD2 covers 7 bases. This CDR3 region has 14 residues. Trimming cost V 5 bases and J 3 bases; bases outside gene matches: 7. The DNA for the CDR3 is TGTGCCAGCAGTCTCACCGGGACTAACTACGAGCAGTACTTC. It encodes CASSLTGTNYEQYF.

A few counts support this clonotype. V gene TRBV7-2 combines with J gene TRBJ2-3, with a tentative D call TRBD2 (6 bases). V lost 5 bases, J lost 0 bases, and 12 bases lay in between. The CDR3 sequence is 15 residues long. The germline CDR1 and CDR2 sequences are SGHTA and FQGNSA. CDR3 in DNA: TGTGCCAGCAGCCCTGATAGCGGAAGCACAGATACGCAGTATTTT. Translating it yields CASSPDSGSTDTQYF.

The V call is TRBV30, the J call TRBJ1-3; the D gene is possibly TRBD1 (6 bases). The CDR3 totals 16 residues. The germline gives CDR1 GTSNPN, CDR2 SVGIG (reference sequence). Trimming left V 3 bases short and J 2 bases short, with 17 bases between. CDR3 in DNA: TGTGCCTGGAGCCATCCCGGGACACCGACTGGAAACACCATATATTTT. This sequence encodes CAWSHPGTPTGNTIYF. The full variable domain, its missing parts supplied by reference TRBV30 and TRBJ1-3, is SQTIHQWPATLVQPVGSPLSLECTVEGTSNPNLYWYRQAAGRGLQLLFYSVGIGQISSEVPQNLSASRPQDRQFILSSKKLLLSDSGFYLCAWSHPGTPTGNTIYFGEGSWLTVV.

This clonotype occurred a few times. This chain joins TRBV19 and TRBJ1-5; 8 nucleotides match TRBD1. In germline, CDR1 is LNHDA, CDR2 SQIVND (reference sequence). J gave up 6 bases and V 1 base, and 8 bases lay outside the gene matches. This CDR3 contains 16 residues. The CDR3 DNA is TGTGCCAGTAGTATAGGACAGGGGAAGATTGGTCAGCCCCAGCATTTT. Translated, it gives CASSIGQGKIGQPQHF.

Worth noting for this clonotype: This may be a read error, as it is one base from a much larger clone. V and J are TRBV12-3 or TRBV12-4 and TRBJ1-1; no definite D call. V shed 7 bases and J shed 8 bases, with 11 bases lying between them. This CDR3 comprises 11 residues. CDR3 protein: CASTLTGEAFF. In DNA, the CDR3 is TGTGCCAGCACCCTGACGGGGGAAGCTTTCTTT.

This clonotype occurred many times. The chain links TRBV11-2 to TRBJ2-5; D not certain. Trimming cost V 0 bases and J 1 base, with 9 bases left between them. CDR1 is SGHAT, CDR2 FQNNGV, per germline. The CDR3 consists of 15 residues. CDR3 loop: CASSLEFGRQETQYF. The CDR3 coding sequence is TGTGCCAGCAGCTTAGAGTTCGGGCGCCAAGAGACCCAGTACTTC.

In its sample, this clonotype was seen many times. The chain joins TRBV10-3 to TRBJ2-7; the D gene could be TRBD1 or TRBD2 (6 bases each). The CDR3 extends over 13 amino acids. Deletions cut 10 bases from V and 3 bases from J, with 16 bases between. CDR1 is ENHRY, CDR2 SYGVKD, per germline. The CDR3 DNA reads TGTGCCACCCGAGAGGGGGGCCGCTACGAGCAGTACTTC. Protein sequence: CATREGGRYEQYF.